The 30 T cell receptor beta chains given below trace back to one sample, sequenced in a study of T cell therapy after organ transplantation. The method was immunoSEQ multiplex PCR; TCRdb's version includes in-frame clones alone and lacks a portion of them. The repertoire includes about 17,000 clones, roughly 85% of them detected once, and about 28% sits in the top ten. Time point specified: 20-29 weeks after completion of therapy. The antigens these receptors bind are not known. The starting material was CD8+ T cells from blood, obtained after autologous CMV-specific T cell therapy. The receptors originated from a human patient who had received a solid organ transplant and had CMV disease. Among the T cells, some may be from the graft donor.

The chain has TRBV27 and TRBJ2-3; TRBD1 is a possible D gene (5 bases). Trimming removed 2 bases at V and 0 bases at J, with 9 bases between. The CDR3 has 15 residues. Germline CDR1 is MNHEY and CDR2 is SMNVEV (reference sequence). The CDR3, as DNA: TGTGCCAGCAGTTTACCAGGGTTTAGCACAGATACGCAGTATTTT. Amino acid sequence: CASSLPGFSTDTQYF.

By frequency in the sample, this clone is medium-sized. J is TRBJ1-2 and V is TRBV5-6, with TRBD1 matching 8 bases. Trimming took 5 bases from V and 4 from J; bases not matched to a gene: 4. Germline CDR1 SGHDT, CDR2 YYEEEE. This CDR3 is 13 amino acids long. The CDR3 spells CASRGQGVYGYTF. DNA of the CDR3: TGTGCCAGCAGAGGACAGGGAGTCTATGGCTACACCTTC.

In this sample, this clone turned up once. This chain joins TRBV7-2 and TRBJ2-1, with TRBD2 identical over 7 bases. The CDR3 length is 15 residues. Germline V lookup: CDR1 SGHTA, CDR2 FQGNSA. V trimming: 1 base; J trimming: 7 bases; junction bases outside the gene matches: 7. The CDR3 DNA is TGTGCCAGCAGCTTAGGAGGGCGGGAGACAAATGAGCAGTTCTTC. Translation: CASSLGGRETNEQFF.

The V gene is TRBV11-2, the J gene TRBJ1-1, with D perhaps matching TRBD1 (6 bases). Per the germline V gene, CDR1 is SGHAT and CDR2 is FQNNGV. Trimming took off 5 bases at V and 1 base at J, with 14 bases between the two ends. The CDR3 is 15 residues long. The CDR3 DNA reads as TGTGCCAGCAGCATCCTGATGGGACAGAACACTGAAGCTTTCTTT. Encoded protein: CASSILMGQNTEAFF.

The chain uses TRBV29-1 and TRBJ2-1; 7 bases map to TRBD2. The CDR3 has 13 amino acids. The J segment lost 4 bases and the V segment lost 3 bases, leaving 3 bases of the junction unmatched. Germline CDR1 and CDR2: SQVTM and ANQGSEA. The CDR3, as DNA: TGCAGCGTTGAGCGGGAGCCTTACAATGAGCAGTTCTTC. It is translated as CSVEREPYNEQFF.

The rearrangement joins TRBV7-2 to TRBJ1-2, with a weak D call TRBD1 (5 bases). The CDR3 is 14 amino acids. Looked up from germline, CDR1 is SGHTA and CDR2 is FQGNSA. V was pared by 5 bases and J by 4 bases, with 14 bases between. This chain's CDR3 is CASSPYSGGYGYTF. The CDR3 DNA is TGTGCCAGCAGCCCCTATTCCGGGGGCTATGGCTACACCTTC.

The CDR3 region has the DNA TGCGCCAGCAGCTTGGACGTCTCTGGGGCCAACGTCCTGACTTTC. Translating it yields CASSLDVSGANVLTF. The V call is TRBV5-1, the J call TRBJ2-6; D not certain. V gave up 0 bases and J gave up 0 bases, with 4 bases separating them. Germline V gene lookup returns CDR1 SGHRS and CDR2 YFSETQ. This CDR3 spans 15 amino acids.

This chain links TRBV6-5 with TRBJ1-1; D is possibly TRBD1 (5 bases). CDR1 MNHEY and CDR2 SVGAGI come from the germline V gene. Trimming removed 5 bases at V and 1 base at J, with 11 bases between. This CDR3 has 14 amino acids. CDR3 amino acids: CASSRDSGNTEAFF. Written as DNA, the CDR3 is TGTGCCAGCAGTCGGGACTCCGGGAACACTGAAGCTTTCTTT.

In this sample, this clone is medium-sized. The V call is TRBV4-3, the J call TRBJ2-5; D could derive from TRBD1 or TRBD2 (5 bases each). CDR3 length: 16 amino acids. Trimming took off 1 base at V and 1 base at J, with 13 bases between the two ends. Germline CDR1 is LGHNA and CDR2 is YSLEER. CDR3 coding DNA: TGCGCCAGCAGCCAAGGGACCGGGACGTTCCAAGAGACCCAGTACTTC. Its translation is CASSQGTGTFQETQYF.

The chain links TRBV27 to TRBJ1-2; 7 bases are shared with TRBD1. V lost 0 bases, J lost 7 bases, and 5 bases stayed unmatched. This CDR3 comprises 14 residues. The V gene's germline CDR1 is MNHEY and CDR2 SMNVEV (reference sequence). The CDR3 protein is CASSLSGAGGGYTF. The CDR3 DNA follows: TGTGCCAGCAGTTTATCGGGCGCAGGGGGTGGCTACACCTTC.

The rearrangement uses TRBV4-3 and TRBJ2-3, with TRBD1 matching over 7 bases. There are 16 residues in the CDR3. Trimming removed 2 bases from V and 0 bases from J; junction bases left unmatched: 5. The germline V gene has CDR1 LGHNA and CDR2 YSLEER. The CDR3 sequence: CASSQTGAASTDTQYF. As DNA, the CDR3 is TGCGCCAGCAGCCAAACAGGGGCCGCTAGCACAGATACGCAGTATTTT.

Only one count was recorded for this clone. The gene calls are TRBV30 and TRBJ1-5, with a weak D call TRBD1 (6 bases). The V end was cut by 2 bases, the J end by 6 bases, with 17 bases between. This CDR3 is 15 amino acids long. The germline gives CDR1 GTSNPN, CDR2 SVGIG (reference sequence). For the CDR3, the DNA is TGTGCCTGGAGTCCCCCCGGACAGTTCTTTCAGCCCCAGCATTTT. Residues: CAWSPPGQFFQPQHF.

The genes are TRBV7-3 and TRBJ2-6; D may be TRBD2 (5 bases). V lost 2 bases, J lost 2 bases, and 10 bases lay in between. CDR1 and CDR2 from the germline V gene are SGHTA and FQGTGA. This CDR3 is 16 amino acids long. CDR3 DNA sequence: TGTGCCAGCAGCTTACACCCCGGGACTGGGGCCAACGTCCTGACTTTC. This sequence encodes CASSLHPGTGANVLTF. Full variable domain (outside the CDR3, taken from reference TRBV7-3 and TRBJ2-6): GAGVSQTPSNKVTEKGKYVELRCDPISGHTALYWYRQSLGQGPEFLIYFQGTGAADDSGLPNDRFFAVRPEGSVSTLKIQRTERGDSAVYLCASSLHPGTGANVLTFGAGSRLTVL.

CDR3 region: CASSQDRGAAYGYTF. CDR3 coding DNA: TGCGCCAGCAGCCAAGATCGGGGGGCGGCCTATGGCTACACCTTC. The chain joins TRBV4-3 to TRBJ1-2; a possible D gene is TRBD1 (6 bases). The CDR3 has 15 amino acids. Trimming cost V 0 bases and J 4 bases, with 12 bases left between them. Germline CDR1 reads LGHNA; CDR2 reads YSLEER.

This chain joins TRBV18 and TRBJ2-7; the match to TRBD2 covers 7 bases. The CDR3 runs to 13 residues. After removal of 3 bases from V and 3 bases from J, the junction contained 2 bases not matched to a gene. The germline CDR1 and CDR2 sequences are KGHSH and LQKENI. The CDR3 coding sequence is TGTGCCAGCTCACCGGGCGGGGGCTACGAGCAGTACTTC. Translation gives CASSPGGGYEQYF.

J is TRBJ2-5 and V is TRBV11-2; TRBD1 or TRBD2 may be the D gene (5 bases each). Trimming left V 5 bases short and J 2 bases short, with 15 bases between. Germline-derived CDR1 and CDR2 are SGHAT and FQNNGV. The CDR3 sequence is 15 residues long. The CDR3: CASSPGTRRQETQYF. The CDR3 DNA reads as TGTGCCAGCAGCCCCGGGACCCGGAGGCAAGAGACCCAGTACTTC.

V gene TRBV9 combines with J gene TRBJ1-2; possible D gene TRBD1, 6 bases. The CDR3 totals 15 residues. The germline V and J ends were trimmed by 4 bases and 2 bases, with 15 bases remaining between them. Germline CDR1 reads SGDLS; CDR2 reads YYNGEE. CDR3 sequence (DNA): TGTGCCAGCAGCCCTAGTGGGGGCCAAAACTATGGCTACACCTTC. Protein: CASSPSGGQNYGYTF.

The rearrangement joins TRBV4-1 to TRBJ2-2, with 9 positions matching TRBD2. V gave up 0 bases and J gave up 1 base; unmatched junction bases: 12. This CDR3 has 20 residues. The germline CDR1 and CDR2 sequences are MGHRA and YSYEKL. CDR3 bases: TGCGCCAGCAGCCAAGATCGGAGTAGCGGGAGAATCGGGAACACCGGGGAGCTGTTTTTT. Protein sequence: CASSQDRSSGRIGNTGELFF.

This sequence joins TRBV9 and TRBJ2-3; TRBD1 might be the D (5 bases). The V end lost 2 bases, the J end lost 1 base, and 14 bases lay between the germline ends. Germline CDR1 SGDLS, CDR2 YYNGEE. The CDR3 length is 16 residues. This CDR3 reads CASSVGQGLRTDTQYF. The CDR3 region has the DNA TGTGCCAGCAGCGTCGGCCAGGGCCTTCGCACAGATACGCAGTATTTT.

V usage is TRBV27 and J usage is TRBJ2-7; 10 nucleotides align to TRBD1. J was trimmed by 3 bases and V by 5 bases; bases with no gene match: 13. CDR1 MNHEY and CDR2 SMNVEV come from the germline V gene (reference sequence). CDR3 length: 17 amino acids. The CDR3, as DNA: TGTGCCAGCAGTCCGCGGGGCCCGGGACAGGGGTACTACGAGCAGTACTTC. It specifies CASSPRGPGQGYYEQYF.

The rearrangement joins TRBV4-1 to TRBJ1-1; D gene unclear. Per the germline V gene, CDR1 is MGHRA and CDR2 is YSYEKL. V lost 4 bases, J lost 6 bases, and 18 bases lay in between. This CDR3 spans 15 amino acids. CDR3 DNA sequence: TGCGCCAGCAGCCCGTCGGGGTCTACTTCGGCTGAAGCTTTCTTT. This sequence encodes CASSPSGSTSAEAFF.

The chain links TRBV27 to TRBJ2-7; 7 nucleotides align to TRBD1. V lost 4 bases and J lost 2; bases outside the gene matches: 11. Germline CDR1 reads MNHEY; CDR2 reads SMNVEV (reference sequence). The CDR3 covers 16 residues. In DNA form, the CDR3 reads TGTGCCAGCAGTTCCTCAACAGGGGAATCTACCTACGAGCAGTACTTC. Amino acid sequence: CASSSSTGESTYEQYF.

The chain is built from TRBV5-6 and TRBJ2-2, with D perhaps TRBD2 (5 bases). Germline V gene sequence: CDR1 SGHDT, CDR2 YYEEEE. The V end lost 1 base, the J end lost 3 bases, and 16 bases lay between the germline ends. CDR3 size: 17 residues. The CDR3 sequence: CASSLPLDWEYTGELFF. The CDR3 DNA reads TGTGCCAGCAGCTTGCCGCTCGATTGGGAGTACACCGGGGAGCTGTTTTTT.

Judged by abundance, this clone is medium-sized. This chain connects TRBV27 to TRBJ1-2; no clear D. Germline lookup yields CDR1 MNHEY and CDR2 SMNVEV (reference sequence). Between the trimmed V and J ends, which lost 2 bases and 0 bases, there was a span of 4 bases. The CDR3 extends over 13 amino acids. The CDR3 loop is CASSLESNYGYTF. The CDR3 DNA follows: TGTGCCAGCAGTTTAGAATCTAACTATGGCTACACCTTC.

The chain has TRBV19 and TRBJ2-1, with TRBD2 matching over 11 bases. Germline assignment: CDR1 LNHDA and CDR2 SQIVND (reference sequence). CDR3 length: 15 amino acids. After removal of 3 bases from V and 9 bases from J, the junction contained 7 bases not matched to a gene. CDR3 coding DNA: TGTGCCAGTAGTATTACTAGCGGGAGTGGAGGTGAGCAGTTCTTC. It specifies CASSITSGSGGEQFF.

This rearrangement joins TRBV4-1 to TRBJ2-7; tentative D call: TRBD2 (5 bases). V lost 2 bases and J lost 1, with 9 bases in between. CDR1 is MGHRA, CDR2 YSYEKL, per germline. CDR3 length: 14 amino acids. The chain's CDR3 is CASSQPGNSYEQYF. The CDR3 nucleotides are TGCGCCAGCAGCCAACCGGGGAATTCCTACGAGCAGTACTTC.

For this clone: Other DNA sequences in this sample translate to the same CDR3. The V call is TRBV6-1, the J call TRBJ2-7; D possibly matches TRBD1 or TRBD2 (6 bases each). Trimming stripped 4 bases from V and 1 base from J, with 11 bases between. The germline CDR1 and CDR2 sequences are MNHNS and SASEGT. This CDR3 is 14 amino acids long. Here the CDR3 reads CASSARGASYEQYF. CDR3 coding DNA: TGTGCCAGCAGTGCTAGGGGGGCGTCCTACGAGCAGTACTTC.

This chain connects TRBV7-8 to TRBJ2-5; the match to TRBD1 covers 8 bases. CDR1 SGHVS and CDR2 FQNEAQ come from the germline V gene. The CDR3 is 15 residues long. Germline trimming cut 2 bases from V and 4 bases from J; bases unmatched to any gene: 6. In DNA, the CDR3 is TGTGCCAGCAGCTTAAAGACAGGGGTCCGAGAGACCCAGTACTTC. It is translated as CASSLKTGVRETQYF.

This chain joins TRBV5-6 and TRBJ1-1; D possibly corresponds to TRBD1 (5 bases). Trimming pared 5 bases from V and 6 bases from J, leaving 14 bases between. There are 13 residues in the CDR3. Germline V gives CDR1 SGHDT, CDR2 YYEEEE. CDR3 region: CASSLTGVPEAFF. The CDR3 DNA reads as TGTGCCAGCAGTCTTACAGGCGTCCCTGAAGCTTTCTTT.

This chain uses TRBV25-1 with TRBJ2-3; 7 nucleotides match TRBD1. The CDR3 runs to 14 residues. The V gene end was trimmed by 8 bases and the J gene end by 6 bases; junction bases not matched to a gene: 11. CDR1 is MGHDK and CDR2 is SYGVNS in the germline V gene. DNA for the CDR3: TGTGCCAGCTACGAACGGAAACAGGGGGATACGCAGTATTTT. This codes for CASYERKQGDTQYF.